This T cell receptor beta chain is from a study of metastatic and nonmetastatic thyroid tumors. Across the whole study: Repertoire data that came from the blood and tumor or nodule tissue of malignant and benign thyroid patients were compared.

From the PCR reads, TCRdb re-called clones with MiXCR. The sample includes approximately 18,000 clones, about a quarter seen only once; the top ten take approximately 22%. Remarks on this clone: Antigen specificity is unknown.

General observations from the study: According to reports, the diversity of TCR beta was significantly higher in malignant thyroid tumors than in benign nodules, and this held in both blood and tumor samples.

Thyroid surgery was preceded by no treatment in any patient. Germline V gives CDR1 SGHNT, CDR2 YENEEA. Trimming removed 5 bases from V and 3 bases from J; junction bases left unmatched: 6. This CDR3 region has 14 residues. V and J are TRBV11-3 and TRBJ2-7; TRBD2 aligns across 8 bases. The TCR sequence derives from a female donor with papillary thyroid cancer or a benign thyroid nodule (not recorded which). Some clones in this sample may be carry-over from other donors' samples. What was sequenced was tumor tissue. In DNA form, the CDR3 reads TGTGCCAGCAGCCACCGGGGGGGCGGCTACGAGCAGTACTTC. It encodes CASSHRGGGYEQYF.